The rows below give T cell receptor beta chains drawn from one sample of a study of cytomegalovirus exposure and HLA in healthy donors. Sequencing used immunoSEQ multiplex PCR; TCRdb keeps in-frame clones, though not all of them. The sample lists 70,000 or so clones, around 94% occurring once. The sample was PBMCs. All receptors come from a woman between 18 and 29 years old in good health and CMV-seropositive. CDR3s include the opening cysteine and the closing phenylalanine or tryptophan.

16,TRBV5-6,CASSLAIGGRYNEQFF
13,TRBV19,CASSIPTGTGAFF
14,TRBV5-1,CASSLKETGGEAFF
19,TRBV2,CASRPGHGSRYINTGELFF
14,TRBV4-3,CASSQDSSGTEAFF
18,TRBV4-1,CASSQGTIAGDSNEKLFF
14,TRBV19,CASSQAGVDTEAFF
14,TRBV6-5,CASSYSTRNYEQYF
15,TRBV11-3,CASRVTGDSYNEQFF
17,TRBV4-1,CASRHRMGDSRPDTQYF
12,TRBV28,CASSRDMAPLHF
18,TRBV11-3,CASSFHASGGAVTDTQYF
16,TRBV28,CASSPRATGFQETQYF
15,TRBV13,CASSPAGPIPHEQYF
11,TRBV30,CAWSGVEFPSF
16,TRBV6-6,CASSPLGLAALETQYF
17,TRBV4-1,CASSQDAPDRAPYEQYF
15,TRBV7-8,CASSLGAGVVNEQFF
15,TRBV7-9,CASSLVHSSTGELFF
15,TRBV2,CASSEGAPPNYEQYF
15,TRBV7-3,CASSADRPAYNEQFF
15,TRBV7-2,CASSLIADSYNEQFF
15,TRBV7-9,CASSFAGGGNTEAFF
14,TRBV4-2,CASSQESYTDTQYF
16,TRBV2,CASSEWTGPGQETQYF
16,TRBV6-4,CASSPSISGSYNEQFF
16,TRBV27,CASSLLSPGGNTEAFF
16,TRBV4-2,CASSQVQAGAKGIQYF
16,TRBV7-2,CASSFLLAGGPGELFF